This T cell receptor (beta chain) originates from a study of identifying expanded T cells in peripheral blood. General study findings and limits: Differentially abundant clones: about 1.2 between replicates, about 17 at roughly 13 days, 19 to 20 at four. Clone count variance between roughly 2-week samples rose with total template count.

Regarding this clone: Its antigen is unknown.

Assay: immunoSEQ multiplex PCR; the TCRdb copy retains only in-frame clones and omits some. Seen here are some 100,000 clones, about 87% observed once, and the top ten hold 7% to 9%. The V gene's germline CDR1 is SGDLS and CDR2 YYNGEE. Trimming cost V 4 bases and J 5 bases; bases outside gene matches: 12. This CDR3 region has 16 residues. Material: blood. The sequence derives from a person between 18 and 69 years old in good health. The genes are TRBV9 and TRBJ2-3; 8 bases agree with TRBD2. CDR3 sequence: CASSPAGRGGGDTQYF. In nucleotides, the CDR3 is TGTGCCAGCAGCCCTGCGGGTCGGGGGGGAGGAGATACGCAGTATTTT.